This T cell receptor beta chain was profiled in a study of T cell repertoires in cytomegalovirus infection. Study observations and caveats: Clonotypes of TCR beta that were HLA-C-restricted and CMV-specific dominated the ex vivo response.

The CDR3 consists of 12 residues. Germline V lookup: CDR1 MNHEY, CDR2 SVGEGT. Trimming removed 10 bases from V and 4 bases from J, with 13 bases in between. MiXCR was run by TCRdb on the reads, yielding one entry per CDR3 protein. Of about 330,000 distinct CDR3 sequences in the sample, over 7.5% were seen once. Remarks on this clonotype: Antigen: not known.

The V call is TRBV6-2 or TRBV6-3, the J call TRBJ1-2, with TRBD1 as a possible D gene (5 bases). The source material was PBMCs. The clonotype comes from a human donor in good health (CMV status not recorded). Some clones in this sample may be carry-over from other donors' samples. The DNA of the CDR3 is TGTGCCACCCAACGGGGGGGCTATGGCTACACCTTC. Its protein is CATQRGGYGYTF.